This TCR beta chain was sequenced in a study of blood T cell repertoires in COVID-19 (dated by TCRdb to about 2020). Context from the whole study: Samples from collaborators originated in the United States, Italy and Spain and spanned both the acute and convalescent phases of COVID-19. Subjects who had been exposed to COVID-19, were actively infected with it, or had recovered from it provided the deeply sampled blood TCRbeta repertoires that made up the dataset. A de-identified subject ID, COVID-19 status, age in years and sex were almost always included in the sample metadata. Where available, HLA class I and class II types were taken from metadata supplied by the sample provider and were not determined by assay-based typing. Samples came from the ongoing ImmuneRACE study (first 160 participants) plus 1,254 subjects from 6 global collaborators. The repertoires were released in a freely available public database meant as a resource for research on the immune response to SARS-CoV-2. The prospective study material was composed of cDNA or gDNA derived from T cells, B-cell-depleted T cells, or PBMCs.

From the cysteine up to the phenylalanine, the CDR3 has a length of 18 residues. Only CDR3 DNA remains: 54 bases, in frame from the first base. Study-level results and caveats: The quantity of clinical and demographic metadata differed by source and by participant and was supplied without curation.

At one collaborating source in Seattle, patients were enrolled during active infection and were followed longitudinally through the course of disease. Collaborating institutions collected whole blood in K2EDTA tubes following their own protocols. For TCRbeta analysis, collaborator samples were shipped as frozen whole blood, as isolated PBMCs, or as DNA extracted from either sample type. As concerns this clone: Its antigen is still unknown. No qualities accompany the bases; no much larger clone lies one base away.

TCRbeta CDR3 regions were amplified from genomic DNA by means of the immunoSEQ Assay, a bias-controlled multiplex PCR. The published analysis was carried out like this. The number of nucleated cells in each sample was estimated from the amplification of reference gene primers within the assay. Sequence reads were collapsed and filtered to measure the absolute abundance of every unique TCRbeta CDR3 rearrangement. For each sample, productive Simpson clonality was calculated as the square root of Simpson's diversity index across productive rearrangements. TCRdb obtained this table from immuneACCESS and retained in-frame rearrangements with V and J assigned. These tables miss some clones; where compared with another copy, unresolved V genes account for less than half of the shortfall, and the remainder is unexplained. V, J and clone size are taken as reported in that table, and D and trimming were inferred from the DNA itself. The sample data list 300,000 to 400,000 clones, and about 90% of these were observed just once. The top ten constitute about 7% of the sample.

The chain couples TRBV21-1 to TRBJ1-3; the table calls TRBD1, which could not be checked here. TRBV21-1 is a pseudogene. The sample taken for sequencing was peripheral blood. The clonotype was recovered from a woman aged 70-85 years with COVID-19, enrolled during active disease. The DNA reads as follows: TGTGCCAGCCAAAAGACCGGGACAGAAGCTGTCTCTGGAAACACCATATATTTT. This is translated as CASQKTGTEAVSGNTIYF.